The subject of this entry is one TCR beta chain. The data stem from a study of T cell clusters in autoimmune cytopenias. One tube held mixed TRB-A and TRB-B primer pools for touch-down PCR. TCRdb re-called the multiplex PCR reads and gives one entry per CDR3 protein, without DNA. The sample includes under 15,000 distinct CDR3 sequences. The germline V gene has CDR1 LNHDA and CDR2 SQIVND (reference sequence). The CDR3 has 14 amino acids. About 37,500 genome equivalents of blood DNA were amplified for TRB. This sample also belongs to another study, concerning T cell repertoires in aging, cancer and after chemotherapy.

The sample comprised peripheral blood. The rearrangement joins TRBV19 to TRBJ2-7; TCRdb reports TRBD1, a call that lacks DNA to check it against. This receptor was obtained from a human donor in good health. The CDR3 sequence: CASSILDRAYEQYF.